This TCR beta chain was identified during a study of blood T cell repertoires in COVID-19. Resolution of symptoms, clearance, or two negative PCRs was present in recovered Cohort 3 donors. CDR1 is GTSNPN, CDR2 SVGIG, per germline (reference sequence). The CDR3 is 13 residues long. With regard to this clone: One end of the junction does not line up with germline, which may come from a read error.

TCRdb keeps only in-frame clones here, not all; method: immunoSEQ multiplex PCR. The sample carries approximately 290,000 clones, over 75% recorded once. The sequencing sample was made of PBMCs or T cells enriched from blood (not recorded which). The rearrangement links TRBV30 to TRBJ1-1; possible D gene TRBD1, 6 bases. The TCR comes from a woman between 25 and 40 years old who had recovered from COVID-19. CDR3 residues: CGTGTSLGTEAFF. CDR3 in DNA: TGCGGAACAGGGACCTCGCTTGGGACTGAAGCTTTCTTT.